This TCR beta chain was sequenced in a study of blood T cells in healthy people across ages. Per-sample PBMC isolation yielded at least 6 million cells. Through a sample-barcoded 5' primer and a J-beta primer mix, a second PCR was run for about 6 to 12 cycles. Using its own MiXCR run on the 5' RACE reads, TCRdb lists one record per CDR3 protein. The sample records 1.5 million to 2 million distinct CDR3 sequences, roughly 32% being singletons. V lost 0 bases to trimming and J lost 7 bases; unmatched junction nucleotides: 14. The CDR3 contains 18 residues. The V gene's germline CDR1 is SGHRS and CDR2 YFSETQ.

The sequenced sample was blood. The sequence was obtained from a woman aged 25 to 39 in good health. The chain carries TRBV5-1 and TRBJ2-7; 12 bases are shared with TRBD2. The CDR3 spells CASSLELRLAGGPGEQYF. CDR3 in DNA: TGCGCCAGCAGCTTGGAGTTAAGGCTAGCGGGAGGGCCAGGGGAGCAGTACTTC.